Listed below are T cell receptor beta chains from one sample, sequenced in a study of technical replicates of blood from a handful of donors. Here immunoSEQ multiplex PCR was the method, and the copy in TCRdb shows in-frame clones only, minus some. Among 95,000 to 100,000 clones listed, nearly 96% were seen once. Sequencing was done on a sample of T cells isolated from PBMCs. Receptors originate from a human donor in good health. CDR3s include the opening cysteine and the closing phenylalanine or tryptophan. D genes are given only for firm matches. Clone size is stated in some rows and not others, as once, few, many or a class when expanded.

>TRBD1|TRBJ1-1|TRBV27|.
CASRPYRDSRNTEAFF
TGTGCCAGCAGACCTTACCGGGACAGCCGGAACACTGAAGCTTTCTTT
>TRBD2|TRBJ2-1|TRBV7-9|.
CASSLTGGPNEQFF
TGTGCCAGCAGCTTAACGGGGGGGCCAAATGAGCAGTTCTTC
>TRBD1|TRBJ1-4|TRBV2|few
CASAQGGFIATNEKLFF
TGTGCCAGCGCTCAGGGGGGATTTATTGCAACTAATGAAAAACTGTTTTTT
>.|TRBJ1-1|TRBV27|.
CASSRGAGSTEAFF
TGTGCCAGCAGTCGGGGGGCAGGGTCCACTGAAGCTTTCTTT
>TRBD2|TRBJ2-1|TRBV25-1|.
CASSLAGYNEQFF
TGTGCCAGCAGTCTAGCGGGGTACAATGAGCAGTTCTTC
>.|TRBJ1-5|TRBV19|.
CASTTLASNQPQHF
TGTGCCAGTACGACTCTAGCTAGCAATCAGCCCCAGCATTTT
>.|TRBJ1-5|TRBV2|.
CASMGRQRGNQPQHF
TGTGCCAGCATGGGGAGGCAGCGGGGTAATCAGCCCCAGCATTTT
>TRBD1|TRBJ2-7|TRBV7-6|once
CASSRDRGRLDEQYF
TGTGCCAGCAGCCGGGACAGGGGTCGATTAGACGAGCAGTACTTC
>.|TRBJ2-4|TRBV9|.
CASSVGVAKNIQYF
TGTGCCAGCAGCGTAGGAGTAGCCAAAAACATTCAGTACTTC
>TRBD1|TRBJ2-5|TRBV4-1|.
CASSQDLQGKETQYF
TGCGCCAGCAGCCAAGATCTACAGGGGAAAGAGACCCAGTACTTC
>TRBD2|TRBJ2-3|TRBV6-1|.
CASSYSGASTDTQYF
TGTGCCAGCAGCTATAGCGGGGCTAGCACAGATACGCAGTATTTT
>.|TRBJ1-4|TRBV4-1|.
CASASQDSATNEKLFF
TGCGCCAGCGCCTCCCAGGACAGTGCAACTAATGAAAAACTGTTTTTT
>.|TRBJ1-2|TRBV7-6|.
CASREWGSPTGYTF
TGTGCCAGCAGGGAATGGGGCAGCCCCACTGGCTACACCTTC
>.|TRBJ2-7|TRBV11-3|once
CASSLGGKYEQYF
TGTGCCAGCAGCTTGGGCGGGAAGTACGAGCAGTACTTC
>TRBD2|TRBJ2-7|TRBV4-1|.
CASSQPSGRESYEQYF
TGCGCCAGCAGCCAACCTAGCGGGAGGGAATCCTACGAGCAGTACTTC
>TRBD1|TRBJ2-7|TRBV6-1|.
CASSEGTGPVYEQYF
TGTGCCAGCAGTGAGGGGACAGGGCCCGTCTACGAGCAGTACTTC
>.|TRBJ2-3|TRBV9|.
CASSRSGSTTQYF
TGTGCCAGCAGCAGATCCGGGTCAACTACGCAGTATTTT
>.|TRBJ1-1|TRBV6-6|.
CASSYTPSGDTEAFF
TGTGCCAGCAGTTACACCCCCTCAGGGGACACTGAAGCTTTCTTT
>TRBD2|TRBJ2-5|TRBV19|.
CASSIGRLSWVEETQYF
TGTGCCAGTAGTATCGGGAGGCTATCCTGGGTGGAGGAGACCCAGTACTTC
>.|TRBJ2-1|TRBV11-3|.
CASSLGWQGGESSYNEQFF
TGTGCCAGCAGCTTAGGTTGGCAAGGGGGAGAAAGCTCCTACAATGAGCAGTTCTTC
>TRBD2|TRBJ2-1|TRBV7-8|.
CASSLQGLVWYEQFF
TGTGCCAGCAGCTTACAGGGACTAGTGTGGTATGAGCAGTTCTTC
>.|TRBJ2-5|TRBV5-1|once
CASSGRGGQETQYF
TGCGCCAGCAGCGGCCGAGGCGGCCAAGAGACCCAGTACTTC
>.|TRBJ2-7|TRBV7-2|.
CASSSLSAYEQYF
TGTGCCAGCAGCTCCCTGTCAGCCTACGAGCAGTACTTC